What follows are 4 T cell receptor beta chains derived from one specimen sequenced in a study of neurological immune-mediated disorders. MiXCR, applied by TCRdb to the 5' RACE reads, yields one record per CDR3 protein. The sample holds 39,000 or so distinct CDR3 sequences, roughly 5% seen once. The sequenced sample consisted of CD4+ T cells from blood. These receptor sequences come from a man aged 18-30 years in good health.

This clonotype was seen many times. As DNA, the CDR3 is TGCAGTGCTGCTGAGGGGGGGGAGACCCAGTACTTC. Translating gives CSAAEGGETQYF. The chain uses TRBV20-1 and TRBJ2-5, with D maybe TRBD2 (7 bases). Per germline, CDR1 DFQATT and CDR2 SNEGSKA (reference sequence). This CDR3 is built from 12 residues. The germline V and J ends were trimmed by 5 bases and 5 bases, with 12 bases remaining between them.

This clonotype was observed many times. The rearrangement links TRBV5-1 to TRBJ1-2; D perhaps matches TRBD1 (5 bases). The CDR3 covers 15 residues. Trimming stripped 0 bases from V and 5 bases from J, with 14 bases between. Germline V lookup: CDR1 SGHRS, CDR2 YFSETQ. CDR3 loop: CASSLEAGHIYGYTF. The CDR3 DNA follows: TGCGCCAGCAGCTTGGAGGCAGGACACATTTATGGCTACACCTTC.

This clonotype was recorded many times. This chain links TRBV18 with TRBJ1-4; D gene unclear. Germline CDR1 reads KGHSH; CDR2 reads LQKENI. Trimming pared 3 bases from V and 2 bases from J, leaving 7 bases between. There are 14 residues in the CDR3. The DNA of the CDR3 is TGTGCCAGCTCACCGTCTTGGACTAATGAAAAACTGTTTTTT. It translates to CASSPSWTNEKLFF.

This clonotype came up many times. V and J are TRBV2 and TRBJ1-6; D is unclear. Germline V gene sequence: CDR1 SNHLY, CDR2 FYNNEI. The CDR3 length is 15 residues. The ends were cut back, 5 bases at V and 10 bases at J, with 18 bases in the middle. The CDR3 is CASSSSAGGRSPLHF. The CDR3 DNA is TGTGCCAGCAGTTCCAGTGCAGGTGGAAGATCACCCCTCCACTTT. Variable domain in full (rest from reference TRBV2 and TRBJ1-6): EPEVTQTPSHQVTQMGQEVILRCVPISNHLYFYWYRQILGQKVEFLVSFYNNEISEKSEIFDDQFSVERPDGSNFTLKIRSTKLEDSAMYFCASSSSAGGRSPLHFGNGTRLTVT.